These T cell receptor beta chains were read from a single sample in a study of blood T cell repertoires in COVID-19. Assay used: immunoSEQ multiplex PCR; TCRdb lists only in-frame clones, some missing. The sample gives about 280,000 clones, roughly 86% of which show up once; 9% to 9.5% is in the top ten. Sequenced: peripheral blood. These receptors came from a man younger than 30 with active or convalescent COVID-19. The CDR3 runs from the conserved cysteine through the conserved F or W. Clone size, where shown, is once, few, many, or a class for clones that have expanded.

CDR3aa: CASSLASGRGDEQYF
abundance: .
v_gene: TRBV7-9
j_gene: TRBJ2-7
len: 15

CDR3aa: CASSRDTYSGYTF
abundance: .
v_gene: TRBV19
j_gene: TRBJ1-2
len: 13

CDR3aa: CASSIDRLRTGPYEQYF
abundance: .
v_gene: TRBV19
j_gene: TRBJ2-7
len: 17

CDR3aa: CASNWLAGVDTGELFF
abundance: once
v_gene: TRBV2
j_gene: TRBJ2-2
len: 16

CDR3aa: CASSRGTANTEAFF
abundance: few
v_gene: TRBV6-2/TRBV6-3
j_gene: TRBJ1-1
len: 14

CDR3aa: CASSPAGGAYEQYF
abundance: .
v_gene: TRBV19
j_gene: TRBJ2-7
len: 14

CDR3aa: CASSHSYEQYF
abundance: once
v_gene: TRBV28
j_gene: TRBJ2-7
len: 11

CDR3aa: CASSEQGAGNTIYF
abundance: once
v_gene: TRBV9
j_gene: TRBJ1-3
len: 14

CDR3aa: CASSHQYYEQYF
abundance: .
v_gene: TRBV14
j_gene: TRBJ2-7
len: 12

CDR3aa: CASSFPTGGYNEQFF
abundance: .
v_gene: TRBV5-6
j_gene: TRBJ2-1
len: 15

CDR3aa: CASSVTSGGDTQYF
abundance: .
v_gene: TRBV9
j_gene: TRBJ2-3
len: 14